What follows is one T cell receptor beta chain and its context. The antigen is not known. Naive, central memory, regulatory and stem cell-like memory cells within the CD4+ compartment were sorted using CD45RO/CCR7/CD25/CD127/CD95/CD27. This entry is derived from a study of beta chain features in type 1 diabetes. As every portion of the isolated RNA was reverse transcribed, the sequencing read expressed TCRB transcripts. Sequencing was performed with immunoSEQ multiplex PCR; in TCRdb, only in-frame clones are kept and a portion is missing. In the table there are 160,000 or so clones, about 63% of which are singletons. This CDR3 spans 14 amino acids. The junction had 6 bases not matched to a gene; V was cut back by 6 bases and J by 9 bases. In germline, CDR1 is LNHDA, CDR2 SQIVND (reference sequence). Whole-study findings and limits: The naive, central memory and Treg TCRB repertoires of patients appeared to be more similar to one another than those of healthy donors. Type 1 diabetes patients had moderately but significantly shorter TCRB CDR3s in all four CD4+ subsets.

Sequencing used naive CD4+ T cells from blood. The chain couples TRBV19 to TRBJ1-6; 9 nucleotides line up with TRBD1. This receptor was obtained from a man aged 25 to 40 with type 1 diabetes. DNA of the CDR3: TGTGCCAGTAGAGAGACAGGGGGTACTTCACCCCTCCACTTT. Translation: CASRETGGTSPLHF. The full variable domain, with the rest looked up from reference TRBV19 and TRBJ1-6, is DGGITQSPKYLFRKEGQNVTLSCEQNLNHDAMYWYRQDPGQGLRLIYYSQIVNDFQKGDIAEGYSVSREKKESFPLTVTSAQKNPTAFYLCASRETGGTSPLHFGNGTRLTVT.